The 32 T cell receptor beta chains in this list originate from one sample, sequenced in a study of T cell responses to AZD1222 COVID-19 vaccine. Sequenced by immunoSEQ multiplex PCR; TCRdb stores in-frame clones only, minus some. The sample has about 180,000 clones; 90% to 95% are singletons. The sequencing used peripheral blood, collected 28 days after the second dose of the MenACWY control vaccine. All receptors derive from an adult who received the MenACWY meningococcal vaccine as a control.

The DNA for the CDR3 is TGTGCCAGCAGCGTAGGCGGGGAAGGGCTTTCACCCCTCCACTTT. It is translated as CASSVGGEGLSPLHF. The rearrangement joins TRBV9 to TRBJ1-6; no reliable D call. Germline CDR1 and CDR2: SGDLS and YYNGEE. V shed 0 bases and J shed 9 bases, with 13 bases lying between them. The CDR3 extends over 15 amino acids.

The V gene is TRBV5-1, the J gene TRBJ1-4, with 10 nucleotides matching TRBD1. This CDR3 is built from 14 residues. The V gene end was trimmed by 4 bases and the J gene end by 8 bases; junction bases not matched to a gene: 5. Germline V gene sequence: CDR1 SGHRS, CDR2 YFSETQ. The CDR3 region has the DNA TGCGCCAGCAGCCGGACAGGGGGAGGCGAAAAACTGTTTTTT. Translating it yields CASSRTGGGEKLFF.

The chain is built from TRBV3-1 (or the pseudogene TRBV3-2) and TRBJ2-5; D remains unclear. This CDR3 region has 17 residues. With 0 bases removed from V and 4 bases from J, the gap between germline ends came to 18 bases. CDR1 and CDR2 (germline): LGHDT, YNNKEL (reference sequence). Here the CDR3 reads CASSQDHGVGLPETQYF. The CDR3 region has the DNA TGTGCCAGCAGCCAAGATCATGGGGTCGGGCTGCCAGAGACCCAGTACTTC.

The V call is TRBV5-5, the J call TRBJ1-5; no clear D gene. There are 15 residues in the CDR3. V shed 4 bases and J shed 2 bases, with 13 bases lying between them. Germline-derived CDR1 and CDR2 are SGHKS and YYEKEE (reference sequence). For the CDR3, the DNA is TGTGCCAGCAGCCTCAGTGGGATGGGCAATCAGCCCCAGCATTTT. Amino acids: CASSLSGMGNQPQHF. Complete variable domain (other parts from reference TRBV5-5 and TRBJ1-5): DAGVTQSPTHLIKTRGQQVTLRCSPISGHKSVSWYQQVLGQGPQFIFQYYEKEERGRGNFPDRFSARQFPNYSSELNVNALLLGDSALYLCASSLSGMGNQPQHFGDGTRLSIL.

V is TRBV12-2 and J is TRBJ2-7; the table's D call TRBD2 went unverified against the DNA. TRBV12-2 is labeled a pseudogene. There are 18 residues in the CDR3. CDR3 in DNA: TGTGCAAGTCGCTTCAAGGAACTAGCGGGGCTCAGCTCCTACGAGCAGTACTTC. This gives the protein CASRFKELAGLSSYEQYF.

The chain uses TRBV7-9 and TRBJ2-7; 8 nucleotides agree with TRBD1. V lost 5 bases, J lost 5 bases, and 8 bases stayed unmatched. CDR1 and CDR2 (germline): SEHNR, FQNEAQ (reference sequence). The CDR3 totals 14 residues. CDR3 amino acids: CASSLGQGVNEQYF. The CDR3 coding sequence is TGTGCCAGCAGCCTCGGACAGGGTGTCAACGAGCAGTACTTC.

This clone was observed a single time. The genes are TRBV7-9 and TRBJ2-5, with a weak D call TRBD2 (5 bases). Trimming removed 1 base at V and 5 bases at J, with 14 bases between. Germline CDR1 SEHNR, CDR2 FQNEAQ (reference sequence). The CDR3 consists of 15 residues. The CDR3 nucleotides read TGTGCCAGCAGCTTAGACTCGGGAATTGGGGAGACCCAGTACTTC. This translates into CASSLDSGIGETQYF.

This chain connects TRBV30 to TRBJ1-1; no definite D call. CDR1 and CDR2 (germline): GTSNPN, SVGIG (reference sequence). The CDR3 consists of 13 residues. V lost 3 bases and J 2 bases, leaving 10 bases between the germline ends. CDR3 DNA: TGTGCCTGGAGCCCCGTCTTCAACACTGAAGCTTTCTTT. It specifies CAWSPVFNTEAFF.

The genes are TRBV28 and TRBJ1-5; D is undetermined. This CDR3 has 12 amino acids. V lost 1 base, J lost 7 bases, and 5 bases lay in between. Per the germline V gene, CDR1 is MDHEN and CDR2 is SYDVKM. The CDR3 DNA is TGTGCCAGCAGTTTATCCGGCCAGCCCCAGCATTTT. Encoded protein: CASSLSGQPQHF. The whole variable domain, remainder taken from reference TRBV28 and TRBJ1-5, is DVKVTQSSRYLVKRTGEKVFLECVQDMDHENMFWYRQDPGLGLRLIYFSYDVKMKEKGDIPEGYSVSREKKERFSLILESASTNQTSMYLCASSLSGQPQHFGDGTRLSIL.

The chain combines TRBV19 with TRBJ1-3; D not certain. Germline CDR1 is LNHDA and CDR2 is SQIVND (reference sequence). This CDR3 spans 15 amino acids. Trimming removed 5 bases from V and 0 bases from J, with 11 bases in between. CDR3 DNA: TGTGCCAGTAGTTCGAAGACCGGCTCTGGAAACACCATATATTTT. Its translation: CASSSKTGSGNTIYF.

This chain links TRBV3-1 (or the pseudogene TRBV3-2) with TRBJ2-1; D is unresolved. The germline gives CDR1 LGHDT, CDR2 YNNKEL (reference sequence). Trimming cost V 3 bases and J 9 bases, with 9 bases left between them. This CDR3 has 12 amino acids. The CDR3 bases are TGTGCCAGCAGCCAGGCAATCGGTGAGCAGTTCTTC. Translating it yields CASSQAIGEQFF.

This chain joins TRBV9 and TRBJ1-2; the D gene is possibly TRBD1 (6 bases). The CDR3 length is 14 residues. The V gene lost 7 bases and the J gene lost 2 bases, with 15 bases spanning the gap. Germline CDR1 and CDR2: SGDLS and YYNGEE. Written as DNA, the CDR3 is TGTGCCAGCGAAGCAGGAACAGGGAACTATGGCTACACCTTC. It is translated as CASEAGTGNYGYTF.

CDR3 protein: CASSSRLAGSSGAFF. In DNA, the CDR3 is TGTGCCAGCAGTTCCCGGTTGGCGGGATCCTCGGGAGCTTTCTTT. The rearrangement links TRBV27 to TRBJ1-1; no clear D gene. CDR3 size: 15 residues. CDR1 MNHEY and CDR2 SMNVEV come from the germline V gene (reference sequence). V gave up 4 bases and J gave up 10 bases, with 22 bases separating them.

On this clone: This CDR3 is also generated by other DNA sequences in the sample. The J gene is TRBJ1-6, the V gene TRBV9; D unclear. The CDR3 is made up of 12 amino acids. Trimming took 3 bases from V and 7 from J, leaving 5 bases between them. The germline gives CDR1 SGDLS, CDR2 YYNGEE. CDR3 residues: CASSARNSPLHF. Here the CDR3 DNA reads TGTGCCAGCAGCGCTCGAAATTCACCCCTCCACTTT.

This clone came up a few times. The rearrangement uses TRBV3-1 (or the pseudogene TRBV3-2) and TRBJ2-2; 9 positions agree with TRBD1. The CDR3 runs to 15 residues. Germline V CDR1 and CDR2: LGHDT, YNNKEL (reference sequence). Trimming took 1 base from V and 3 from J; bases not matched to a gene: 0. The CDR3 reads CASSQGDRDTGELFF. In DNA form, the CDR3 reads TGTGCCAGCAGCCAAGGGGACAGGGACACCGGGGAGCTGTTTTTT.

This chain's CDR3 is CASSLGGDQPQHF. As DNA, the CDR3 is TGTGCCAGCAGCTTAGGTGGGGATCAGCCCCAGCATTTT. The rearrangement uses TRBV7-2 and TRBJ1-5; D not certain. V shed 1 base and J shed 5 bases, with 6 bases lying between them. The CDR3 is 13 residues long. Per the germline V gene, CDR1 is SGHTA and CDR2 is FQGNSA. Combining the CDR3 with reference TRBV7-2 and TRBJ1-5 gives the whole variable domain GAGVSQSPSNKVTEKGKDVELRCDPISGHTALYWYRQSLGQGLEFLIYFQGNSAPDKSGLPSDRFSAERTGGSVSTLTIQRTQQEDSAVYLCASSLGGDQPQHFGDGTRLSIL.

The chain is built from TRBV6-5 and TRBJ2-7, with unresolved D. The V gene lost 2 bases and the J gene lost 0 bases, with 8 bases spanning the gap. The CDR3 covers 14 residues. Germline assignment: CDR1 MNHEY and CDR2 SVGAGI. This CDR3 is CASSYTVFSYEQYF. The CDR3 nucleotides are TGTGCCAGCAGTTACACTGTCTTCTCCTACGAGCAGTACTTC.

The chain links TRBV2 to TRBJ1-1; a weak D match, TRBD1 (6 bases). This CDR3 has 14 residues. The V end was cut by 7 bases, the J end by 7 bases, with 19 bases between. The germline gives CDR1 SNHLY, CDR2 FYNNEI. DNA for the CDR3: TGTGCCAGCACCGAGGGGCTACAGGGCATTGAAGCTTTCTTT. Its protein is CASTEGLQGIEAFF.

The chain couples TRBV2 to TRBJ1-5, with D hard to call. CDR3 size: 13 residues. CDR1 SNHLY and CDR2 FYNNEI come from the germline V gene. Deletions cut 1 base from V and 2 bases from J, with 3 bases between. CDR3 nucleotides: TGTGCCAGCAGTGAAGAGGGCAATCAGCCCCAGCATTTT. This translates into CASSEEGNQPQHF. Using reference TRBV2 and TRBJ1-5 for the parts outside the CDR3, the full variable domain is EPEVTQTPSHQVTQMGQEVILRCVPISNHLYFYWYRQILGQKVEFLVSFYNNEISEKSEIFDDQFSVERPDGSNFTLKIRSTKLEDSAMYFCASSEEGNQPQHFGDGTRLSIL.

This clone was observed once. The chain couples TRBV5-8 to TRBJ1-5; D gene unclear. The germline V gene has CDR1 SGHTS and CDR2 YDEGEE. Trimming left V 0 bases short and J 4 bases short, with 5 bases between. This CDR3 is 13 amino acids long. CDR3 region: CASSLGRNQPQHF. For the CDR3, the DNA is TGTGCCAGCAGCTTGGGTCGTAATCAGCCCCAGCATTTT.

The chain recombines TRBV19 with TRBJ2-1, with 9 positions matching TRBD2. Trimming removed 3 bases from V and 9 bases from J; junction bases left unmatched: 9. The CDR3 sequence is 15 residues long. Germline CDR1 LNHDA, CDR2 SQIVND (reference sequence). As DNA, the CDR3 is TGTGCCAGTAGTATGTTAGCGGGGGCCTCGGTTGAGCAGTTCTTC. Translation: CASSMLAGASVEQFF.

This chain connects TRBV4-1 to TRBJ2-7; no clear D gene. Germline loops: CDR1 MGHRA, CDR2 YSYEKL. V was shortened by 1 base and J by 2 bases, with 12 bases between the two germline ends. The CDR3 length is 15 residues. The CDR3 here is CASSQGWVQTYEQYF. CDR3 bases: TGCGCCAGCAGCCAAGGGTGGGTGCAGACCTACGAGCAGTACTTC.

The chain recombines TRBV5-4 with TRBJ1-4, with D possibly TRBD1 on 6 matching bases. The CDR3 loop spans 16 amino acids. Germline assignment: CDR1 SGHNT and CDR2 YYREEE (reference sequence). Trimming took 4 bases from V and 1 from J, leaving 14 bases between them. CDR3 nucleotide sequence: TGTGCCAGCAGCCGGGGCGGGGGCCTAACTAATGAAAAACTGTTTTTT. This encodes CASSRGGGLTNEKLFF. The complete variable domain, with remaining parts taken from reference TRBV5-4 and TRBJ1-4, reads ETGVTQSPTHLIKTRGQQVTLRCSSQSGHNTVSWYQQALGQGPQFIFQYYREEENGRGNFPPRFSGLQFPNYSSELNVNALELDDSALYLCASSRGGGLTNEKLFFGSGTQLSVL.

This clone was observed a single time. J is TRBJ1-4 and V is TRBV7-6; maybe TRBD1 (6 bases). The germline CDR1 and CDR2 sequences are SGHVS and FNYEAQ. The CDR3 length is 15 residues. Trimming shortened V by 1 base and J by 8 bases, and 14 bases separated the two germline ends. CDR3 DNA sequence: TGTGCCAGCAGCTTAGTCTCAGGGGTTAGAGAAAAACTGTTTTTT. Translation: CASSLVSGVREKLFF.

The chain carries TRBV4-3 and TRBJ2-1; 8 nucleotides match TRBD1. CDR1 is LGHNA and CDR2 is YSLEER in the germline V gene. Unmatched junction bases numbered 8, after V lost 0 bases and J lost 10 bases. This CDR3 is 15 amino acids long. CDR3 loop: CASSQEVHDRGEQFF. CDR3 DNA: TGCGCCAGCAGCCAAGAGGTCCACGACAGGGGAGAGCAGTTCTTC.

The chain uses TRBV11-2 and TRBJ1-1; tentative D call: TRBD1 (6 bases). Trimming removed 5 bases from V and 0 bases from J, with 13 bases in between. Germline CDR1 SGHAT, CDR2 FQNNGV. The CDR3 has 15 residues. The CDR3 region has the DNA TGTGCCAGCAGCCTGTCCCGGGACATGAACACTGAAGCTTTCTTT. Amino acids: CASSLSRDMNTEAFF. The full variable domain, its missing parts supplied by reference TRBV11-2 and TRBJ1-1, is EAGVAQSPRYKIIEKRQSVAFWCNPISGHATLYWYQQILGQGPKLLIQFQNNGVVDDSQLPKDRFSAERLKGVDSTLKIQPAKLEDSAVYLCASSLSRDMNTEAFFGQGTRLTVV.

The chain employs TRBV5-4 and TRBJ2-1; D may be TRBD2 (10 bases). The CDR3 has 18 residues. CDR1 is SGHNT, CDR2 YYREEE, per germline (reference sequence). Trimming removed 7 bases at V and 9 bases at J, with 32 bases between. Here the CDR3 reads CASRVGQGFTSGVGEQFF. CDR3 nucleotides: TGTGCCAGCCGTGTGGGACAGGGTTTTACTAGCGGGGTTGGTGAGCAGTTCTTC.

This clone was counted a single time. The chain links TRBV18 to TRBJ2-5; D not resolved. CDR1 is KGHSH, CDR2 LQKENI, per germline. This CDR3 region has 14 residues. V dropped 4 bases and J dropped 4 bases, with 13 bases sitting between them. The CDR3 DNA reads as TGTGCCAGCTCACAATCGGGCCCCGTAGAGACCCAGTACTTC. Encoded protein: CASSQSGPVETQYF.

The genes are TRBV5-4 and TRBJ1-6; no reliable D call. V lost 4 bases and J 9 bases, leaving 11 bases between the germline ends. Germline CDR1 is SGHNT and CDR2 is YYREEE (reference sequence). The CDR3 runs 13 residues. The DNA of the CDR3 is TGTGCCAGCAGCGCTTCAGAGATTTCACCCCTCCACTTT. Translated, it gives CASSASEISPLHF.

The chain carries TRBV15 and TRBJ1-6, with D uncertain. The CDR3 is 12 amino acids. From germline, CDR1 is LNHNV and CDR2 YYDKDF (reference sequence). V was trimmed by 0 bases and J by 10 bases, leaving 4 bases between them. The CDR3 DNA reads TGTGCCACCAGCAGAGATACGTCACCCCTCCACTTT. This encodes CATSRDTSPLHF.

J is TRBJ1-2 and V is TRBV4-1; TRBD1 is a possible D gene (5 bases). Trimming cost V 0 bases and J 3 bases, with 17 bases left between them. CDR3 size: 17 residues. Germline CDR1 and CDR2: MGHRA and YSYEKL. DNA of the CDR3: TGCGCCAGCAGCCAAGATATCGGGACTGCTATACACTATGGCTACACCTTC. This translates into CASSQDIGTAIHYGYTF.

The chain recombines TRBV9 with TRBJ1-1; D unresolved. V lost 0 bases and J 1 base, leaving 7 bases between the germline ends. CDR3 length equals 14 residues. The V gene's germline CDR1 is SGDLS and CDR2 YYNGEE. The CDR3 DNA reads as TGTGCCAGCAGCGTAGCGGGTGGGAACACTGAAGCTTTCTTT. This encodes CASSVAGGNTEAFF.